Shown below are 2 T cell receptor beta chains from a single sample sequenced in a study of post-analysis software for immune sequencing data (dated by TCRdb to the mid-2010s). Broader findings and caveats from the paper: Roughly 5 TRBV segments, including TRBV5-6, TRBV5-1 and TRBV20-1, were significantly more frequent in patients than controls.

The library was produced with PCR. The instrument given in TCRdb is Illumina HiSeq 2500. To reduce PCR and sequencing biases, unique molecular identifiers were built into the TCR beta cDNA libraries. TCRdb itself trimmed the public reads at Q25 with fastp, ran MiXCR and retained productive beta chains. CDR3 protein sequences are deduplicated, and each keeps its most common genes and DNA. A total of roughly 410,000 distinct CDR3 sequences appear in this sample, around 37% of them only once. Roughly 13% of the sample is held by the ten biggest clonotypes. Antigen specificity for these receptors is unknown. Specimen: blood. All receptors come from a girl under 18 with multiple sclerosis.

This clonotype has just a few counts. This chain uses TRBV19 with TRBJ1-5; D may be TRBD1 (5 bases). The CDR3 is made up of 16 amino acids. CDR1 and CDR2 from the germline V gene are LNHDA and SQIVND (reference sequence). Trimming took 7 bases from V and 0 from J, leaving 16 bases between them. The CDR3 DNA reads TGTGCCAGTACCGAACCCCCAGGGCTTAGCAATCAGCCCCAGCATTTT. This gives the protein CASTEPPGLSNQPQHF.

The J gene is TRBJ1-2, the V gene TRBV29-1; D unclear. The germline V gene has CDR1 SQVTM and CDR2 ANQGSEA. The CDR3 covers 13 residues. The V end was cut by 2 bases, the J end by 5 bases, with 12 bases between. As DNA, the CDR3 is TGCAGCGTTGAAACTGGGGAACCTTATGGCTACACCTTC. This gives the protein CSVETGEPYGYTF.